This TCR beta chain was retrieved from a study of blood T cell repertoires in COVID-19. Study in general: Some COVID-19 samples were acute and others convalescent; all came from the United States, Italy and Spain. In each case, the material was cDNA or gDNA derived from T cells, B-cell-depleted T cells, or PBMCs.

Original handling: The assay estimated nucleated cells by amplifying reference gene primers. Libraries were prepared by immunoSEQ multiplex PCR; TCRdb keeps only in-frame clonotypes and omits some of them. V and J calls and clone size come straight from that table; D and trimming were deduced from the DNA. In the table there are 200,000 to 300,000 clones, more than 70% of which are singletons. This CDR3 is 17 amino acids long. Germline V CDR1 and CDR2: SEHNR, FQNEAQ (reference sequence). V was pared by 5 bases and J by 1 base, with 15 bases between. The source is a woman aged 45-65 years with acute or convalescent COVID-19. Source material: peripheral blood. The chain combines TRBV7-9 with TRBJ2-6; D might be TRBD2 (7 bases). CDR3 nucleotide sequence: TGTGCCAGCAGCATCCTCGGGGGGCGATCTGGGGCCAACGTCCTGACTTTC. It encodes CASSILGGRSGANVLTF.